This entry lists 30 T cell receptor beta chains sequenced from one sample in a study of blood T cell repertoires in COVID-19. TCRdb's copy holds only in-frame clones and misses some; the assay was immunoSEQ multiplex PCR. The data contain around 72,000 clones, roughly 79% of them singletons. Sequencing input: peripheral blood. These receptors were obtained from a woman between 70 and 85 years old with acute or convalescent COVID-19.

This rearrangement joins TRBV7-9 to TRBJ2-5; TRBD2 matches at 8 bases. This CDR3 has 16 amino acids. Germline V gives CDR1 SEHNR, CDR2 FQNEAQ (reference sequence). V trimming: 1 base; J trimming: 2 bases; junction bases outside the gene matches: 6. The CDR3 spells CASSLVAGYNQETQYF. The DNA of the CDR3 is TGTGCCAGCAGCTTAGTAGCGGGGTATAATCAAGAGACCCAGTACTTC.

This rearrangement joins TRBV28 to TRBJ2-5; TRBD1 is a possible D gene (6 bases). The CDR3 runs to 13 residues. CDR1 and CDR2 from the germline V gene are MDHEN and SYDVKM. Deletions cut 6 bases from V and 5 bases from J, with 13 bases between. The CDR3 nucleotides read TGTGCCAGCAGGCCAGGGGTTGTGGAGACCCAGTACTTC. Its translation is CASRPGVVETQYF.

The CDR3 DNA reads as TGTGCCAGCACCCCGGTGGGGGGGAGAAACACTGAAGCTTTCTTT. It translates to CASTPVGGRNTEAFF. The gene calls are TRBV5-6 and TRBJ1-1; possibly TRBD1 for D (5 bases). V lost 6 bases, J lost 2 bases, and 17 bases lay in between. This CDR3 is 15 amino acids long. CDR1 and CDR2 from the germline V gene are SGHDT and YYEEEE.

At least ten counts were recorded for this clone. The chain has TRBV19 and TRBJ1-1, with 7 bases lining up with TRBD1. V shed 10 bases and J 3 bases; nucleotides not matched to a gene: 11. CDR3 length: 14 amino acids. In germline, CDR1 is LNHDA, CDR2 SQIVND (reference sequence). The CDR3 DNA sequence: TGTGCCACCCTGGCCGGGACAGCTTACACTGAAGCTTTCTTT. Residues: CATLAGTAYTEAFF.

This clone was recorded a few times. V is TRBV28 and J is TRBJ2-7, with 8 bases identical to TRBD2. Trimming removed 2 bases from V and 2 bases from J; junction bases left unmatched: 5. Looked up from germline, CDR1 is MDHEN and CDR2 is SYDVKM. The CDR3 is made up of 15 amino acids. The CDR3 here is CASSLQPSGPYEQYF. The DNA for the CDR3 is TGTGCCAGCAGTTTACAGCCTAGCGGGCCCTACGAGCAGTACTTC.

The rearrangement uses TRBV5-1 and TRBJ1-6; 8 bases are shared with TRBD1. This CDR3 is built from 17 residues. V gave up 4 bases and J gave up 5 bases; unmatched junction bases: 11. The germline CDR1 and CDR2 sequences are SGHRS and YFSETQ. The CDR3 reads CASSPNQGARHNSPLHF. In nucleotides, the CDR3 is TGCGCCAGCAGCCCAAACCAGGGGGCGCGTCATAATTCACCCCTCCACTTT.

This clone was picked up a small number of times. The chain carries TRBV30 and TRBJ2-2; D ambiguous. Trimming took 2 bases from V and 1 from J, leaving 14 bases between them. Germline V gene sequence: CDR1 GTSNPN, CDR2 SVGIG (reference sequence). CDR3 length equals 16 residues. CDR3 residues: CAWSRWSAKNTGELFF. The CDR3 DNA reads as TGTGCCTGGAGTAGATGGAGCGCGAAGAACACCGGGGAGCTGTTTTTT. The full variable domain, with the rest looked up from reference TRBV30 and TRBJ2-2, is SQTIHQWPATLVQPVGSPLSLECTVEGTSNPNLYWYRQAAGRGLQLLFYSVGIGQISSEVPQNLSASRPQDRQFILSSKKLLLSDSGFYLCAWSRWSAKNTGELFFGEGSRLTVL.

The chain has TRBV7-7 and TRBJ1-5, with a tentative D call TRBD1 (5 bases). CDR3 length: 15 amino acids. V lost 5 bases, J lost 2 bases, and 13 bases lay in between. CDR1 is SSHAT and CDR2 is FNYEAQ in the germline V gene (reference sequence). Here the CDR3 reads CASSPTGGGNQPQHF. In nucleotides, the CDR3 is TGTGCCAGCAGCCCCACGGGGGGAGGCAATCAGCCCCAGCATTTT.

J is TRBJ2-5 and V is TRBV6-2 or TRBV6-3; 11 positions match TRBD1. The V and J ends lost 4 bases and 4 bases, in that order; junction bases with no gene match: 5. The CDR3 is 15 residues long. Germline CDR1 reads MNHEY; CDR2 reads SVGEGT. The CDR3 here is CASSSGQGGGETQYF. In nucleotides, the CDR3 is TGTGCCAGCAGTTCGGGACAGGGGGGGGGAGAGACCCAGTACTTC.

This chain joins TRBV7-8 and TRBJ2-7, with TRBD1 matching 8 bases. V shed 7 bases and J 4 bases; nucleotides not matched to a gene: 9. CDR1 and CDR2 (germline): SGHVS, FQNEAQ. CDR3 length: 14 amino acids. CDR3 in DNA: TGTGCCAGCAACAGGGGGGCTATGGGATACGAGCAGTACTTC. This codes for CASNRGAMGYEQYF.

This chain links TRBV14 with TRBJ2-1; 11 positions match TRBD2. The CDR3 is made up of 17 amino acids. V gave up 4 bases and J gave up 9 bases; unmatched junction bases: 14. The germline gives CDR1 SGHDN, CDR2 FVKESK. The CDR3 spells CASSPGTSGHRGSEQFF. CDR3 nucleotides: TGTGCCAGCAGCCCCGGGACTAGCGGTCACAGAGGTAGTGAGCAGTTCTTC.

The rearrangement joins TRBV9 to TRBJ2-5, with 7 nucleotides matching TRBD1. The CDR3 contains 15 residues. V shed 4 bases and J 6 bases; nucleotides not matched to a gene: 12. Germline values: CDR1 SGDLS, CDR2 YYNGEE. CDR3 amino acids: CASSSHRGSGKTQYF. CDR3 nucleotide sequence: TGTGCCAGCAGCTCTCACAGGGGATCGGGGAAGACCCAGTACTTC.

In nucleotides, the CDR3 is TGTGCCAGCAGTGAAGGTCCACTGGGCGGGCCGGTTGAGCAGTTCTTC. Protein product: CASSEGPLGGPVEQFF. The chain has TRBV6-1 and TRBJ2-1; the D gene is possibly TRBD2 (5 bases). The V end was cut by 1 base, the J end by 9 bases, with 19 bases between. This CDR3 spans 16 amino acids. Germline V gene lookup returns CDR1 MNHNS and CDR2 SASEGT.

The CDR3 DNA sequence: TGTGCCAGCTCACCAGACGGGAGCTGGAAGACCCAGTACTTC. Encoded protein: CASSPDGSWKTQYF. The chain joins TRBV18 to TRBJ2-5; weak D call: TRBD2 (6 bases). CDR1 is KGHSH, CDR2 LQKENI, per germline. Trimming stripped 2 bases from V and 6 bases from J, with 13 bases between. CDR3 size: 14 residues.

The rearrangement uses TRBV19 and TRBJ2-3; D is possibly TRBD2 (7 bases). Germline V gene data show CDR1 as LNHDA and CDR2 as SQIVND (reference sequence). There are 13 residues in the CDR3. The ends were cut back, 10 bases at V and 1 base at J, with 12 bases in the middle. The CDR3 sequence is CAIREGGTDTQYF. The DNA for the CDR3 is TGTGCCATCAGGGAGGGGGGCACAGATACGCAGTATTTT.

The chain is built from TRBV6-5 and TRBJ1-2; 10 nucleotides line up with TRBD1. With V trimmed by 5 bases and J by 6 bases, 6 bases remained unmatched. The CDR3 contains 14 residues. CDR1 MNHEY and CDR2 SVGAGI come from the germline V gene. This CDR3 is CASSRDRGGNGYTF. In nucleotides, the CDR3 is TGTGCCAGCAGTCGGGACAGGGGAGGGAATGGCTACACCTTC.

The gene calls are TRBV10-2 and TRBJ1-6; 11 nucleotides line up with TRBD1. Looked up from germline, CDR1 is WSHSY and CDR2 is SAAADI. J gave up 10 bases and V 7 bases, and 6 bases lay outside the gene matches. This CDR3 contains 14 residues. As DNA, the CDR3 is TGCGCCAGCATGGACAGGGGGCTTACCTCACCCCTCCACTTT. Translated: CASMDRGLTSPLHF.

This rearrangement joins TRBV2 to TRBJ1-1; tentative D call: TRBD1 (5 bases). The V and J ends lost 3 bases and 10 bases respectively, with 9 bases between them. CDR1 and CDR2 (germline): SNHLY, FYNNEI. This CDR3 is 11 amino acids long. The DNA for the CDR3 is TGTGCCAGCAGTGATTTCAGGGCAGCTTTCTTT. This codes for CASSDFRAAFF. Full variable domain (missing parts from reference TRBV2 and TRBJ1-1): EPEVTQTPSHQVTQMGQEVILRCVPISNHLYFYWYRQILGQKVEFLVSFYNNEISEKSEIFDDQFSVERPDGSNFTLKIRSTKLEDSAMYFCASSDFRAAFFGQGTRLTVV.

The CDR3 sequence is CASSLRPWGHNEQFF. CDR3 coding DNA: TGCGCCAGCAGCTTGAGGCCATGGGGGCACAATGAGCAGTTCTTC. The chain uses TRBV5-1 and TRBJ2-1, with D maybe TRBD1 (6 bases). The CDR3 covers 15 residues. The ends were cut back, 1 base at V and 5 bases at J, with 13 bases in the middle. Germline V gene sequence: CDR1 SGHRS, CDR2 YFSETQ.

The chain uses TRBV6-6 and TRBJ2-1; no firm D call. The CDR3 length is 15 residues. From germline, CDR1 is MNHNY and CDR2 SVGAGI (reference sequence). The V end was cut by 4 bases, the J end by 2 bases, with 12 bases between. CDR3: CASSFETPTYNEQFF. CDR3 DNA: TGTGCCAGCAGTTTCGAGACACCCACCTACAATGAGCAGTTCTTC.

This chain joins TRBV27 and TRBJ2-7, with 8 bases aligning to TRBD2. Looked up from germline, CDR1 is MNHEY and CDR2 is SMNVEV (reference sequence). This CDR3 is built from 15 residues. V trimming: 9 bases; J trimming: 5 bases; junction bases outside the gene matches: 15. The CDR3 bases are TGTGCCAGTAGTCGCCTTTTAGCGGGAAAGGACGAGCAGTACTTC. Its translation is CASSRLLAGKDEQYF.

The chain has TRBV5-4 and TRBJ1-3; unclear D gene. The CDR3 totals 16 residues. In germline, CDR1 is SGHNT, CDR2 YYREEE (reference sequence). V lost 4 bases and J 0 bases, leaving 14 bases between the germline ends. CDR3 sequence (DNA): TGTGCCAGCAGCCTCGACTCCCCCAGCTCTGGAAACACCATATATTTT. Translation gives CASSLDSPSSGNTIYF.

This chain joins TRBV9 and TRBJ2-5; TRBD2 matches 8 bases. Germline CDR1 reads SGDLS; CDR2 reads YYNGEE. The CDR3 is 16 amino acids. The ends lost 3 bases at V and 2 bases at J; junction bases unmatched: 9. The chain's CDR3 is CASSGRTSRLQETQYF. The DNA for the CDR3 is TGTGCCAGCAGCGGCCGGACTAGCAGGCTACAAGAGACCCAGTACTTC.

The V call is TRBV5-1, the J call TRBJ2-1; 8 bases line up with TRBD2. Looked up from germline, CDR1 is SGHRS and CDR2 is YFSETQ. The V segment lost 4 bases and the J segment 7 bases; nucleotides outside the gene matches: 4. CDR3 length: 13 residues. CDR3 region: CASSPGTSNEQFF. DNA for the CDR3: TGCGCCAGCAGCCCAGGGACTAGTAATGAGCAGTTCTTC.

The V call is TRBV5-1, the J call TRBJ1-1, with 7 positions matching TRBD1. J lost 1 base, V lost 1 base, and 1 base had no gene match. CDR1 and CDR2 (germline): SGHRS, YFSETQ. This CDR3 spans 14 amino acids. The CDR3, as DNA: TGCGCCAGCAGCTTGCGACAGGGGAACACTGAAGCTTTCTTT. It yields the protein CASSLRQGNTEAFF.

The chain is built from TRBV2 and TRBJ2-7, with TRBD2 matching over 7 bases. This CDR3 has 15 amino acids. In germline, CDR1 is SNHLY, CDR2 FYNNEI. Trimming took 4 bases from V and 7 from J; bases not matched to a gene: 13. The CDR3 DNA sequence: TGTGCCAGCAGTGTATTTTGGGGGAGGGCCGGAGAGCAGTACTTC. This sequence encodes CASSVFWGRAGEQYF.

J is TRBJ2-2 and V is TRBV18, with 9 bases that match TRBD1. The CDR3 sequence is 17 residues long. After removal of 4 bases from V and 8 bases from J, the junction contained 14 bases not matched to a gene. The germline gives CDR1 KGHSH, CDR2 LQKENI. CDR3 DNA: TGTGCCAGCTCACAACAGCCGGGACAGGGACGTGCTGGGGAGCTGTTTTTT. Translation gives CASSQQPGQGRAGELFF. Supplemented by reference TRBV18 and TRBJ2-2, the full variable domain reads NAGVMQNPRHLVRRRGQEARLRCSPMKGHSHVYWYRQLPEEGLKFMVYLQKENIIDESGMPKERFSAEFPKEGPSILRIQQVVRGDSAAYFCASSQQPGQGRAGELFFGEGSRLTVL.

This clone has a handful of counts. The chain couples TRBV11-3 to TRBJ1-1; unclear D gene. In germline, CDR1 is SGHNT, CDR2 YENEEA. The CDR3 is 11 residues long. Trimming took 5 bases from V and 4 from J, leaving 5 bases between them. CDR3 nucleotide sequence: TGTGCCAGCAGCGGAGGCACTGAAGCTTTCTTT. It codes for CASSGGTEAFF.

The rearrangement links TRBV18 to TRBJ1-1, with 7 bases identical to TRBD1. Trimming removed 4 bases from V and 3 bases from J; junction bases left unmatched: 8. The CDR3 is 15 residues long. The germline V gene encodes CDR1 KGHSH and CDR2 LQKENI. As DNA, the CDR3 is TGTGCCAGCTCACATGACAGGGTGGGGTACACTGAAGCTTTCTTT. Translating it yields CASSHDRVGYTEAFF.

The genes are TRBV10-3 and TRBJ1-5; D is undetermined. The CDR3 is made up of 14 amino acids. Per germline, CDR1 ENHRY and CDR2 SYGVKD. V was pared by 2 bases and J by 3 bases, with 8 bases between. CDR3 coding DNA: TGTGCCATCAGTGAGACGGGGAACAATCAGCCCCAGCATTTT. Translation: CAISETGNNQPQHF.